This TCR beta chain was documented in a study of T cell responses to AZD1222 COVID-19 vaccine. Sequencing was performed with immunoSEQ multiplex PCR; in TCRdb, only in-frame clones are kept and a portion is missing. The table has some 130,000 clones, 84% seen once. The length of the CDR3 is 18 residues. Germline assignment: CDR1 LGHDT and CDR2 YNNKEL (reference sequence). V was shortened by 4 bases and J by 2 bases, with 21 bases between the two germline ends. The sequence derives from an adult in good health. Sequencing was performed on peripheral blood, taken on day 0 of AZD1222 vaccination. The chain uses TRBV3-1 (or the pseudogene TRBV3-2) and TRBJ1-3, with D unclear. The CDR3 region has the DNA TGTGCCAGCAGCCCGGGTGGGTCCCGGGTCCACACTGGAAACACCATATATTTT. Protein sequence: CASSPGGSRVHTGNTIYF.